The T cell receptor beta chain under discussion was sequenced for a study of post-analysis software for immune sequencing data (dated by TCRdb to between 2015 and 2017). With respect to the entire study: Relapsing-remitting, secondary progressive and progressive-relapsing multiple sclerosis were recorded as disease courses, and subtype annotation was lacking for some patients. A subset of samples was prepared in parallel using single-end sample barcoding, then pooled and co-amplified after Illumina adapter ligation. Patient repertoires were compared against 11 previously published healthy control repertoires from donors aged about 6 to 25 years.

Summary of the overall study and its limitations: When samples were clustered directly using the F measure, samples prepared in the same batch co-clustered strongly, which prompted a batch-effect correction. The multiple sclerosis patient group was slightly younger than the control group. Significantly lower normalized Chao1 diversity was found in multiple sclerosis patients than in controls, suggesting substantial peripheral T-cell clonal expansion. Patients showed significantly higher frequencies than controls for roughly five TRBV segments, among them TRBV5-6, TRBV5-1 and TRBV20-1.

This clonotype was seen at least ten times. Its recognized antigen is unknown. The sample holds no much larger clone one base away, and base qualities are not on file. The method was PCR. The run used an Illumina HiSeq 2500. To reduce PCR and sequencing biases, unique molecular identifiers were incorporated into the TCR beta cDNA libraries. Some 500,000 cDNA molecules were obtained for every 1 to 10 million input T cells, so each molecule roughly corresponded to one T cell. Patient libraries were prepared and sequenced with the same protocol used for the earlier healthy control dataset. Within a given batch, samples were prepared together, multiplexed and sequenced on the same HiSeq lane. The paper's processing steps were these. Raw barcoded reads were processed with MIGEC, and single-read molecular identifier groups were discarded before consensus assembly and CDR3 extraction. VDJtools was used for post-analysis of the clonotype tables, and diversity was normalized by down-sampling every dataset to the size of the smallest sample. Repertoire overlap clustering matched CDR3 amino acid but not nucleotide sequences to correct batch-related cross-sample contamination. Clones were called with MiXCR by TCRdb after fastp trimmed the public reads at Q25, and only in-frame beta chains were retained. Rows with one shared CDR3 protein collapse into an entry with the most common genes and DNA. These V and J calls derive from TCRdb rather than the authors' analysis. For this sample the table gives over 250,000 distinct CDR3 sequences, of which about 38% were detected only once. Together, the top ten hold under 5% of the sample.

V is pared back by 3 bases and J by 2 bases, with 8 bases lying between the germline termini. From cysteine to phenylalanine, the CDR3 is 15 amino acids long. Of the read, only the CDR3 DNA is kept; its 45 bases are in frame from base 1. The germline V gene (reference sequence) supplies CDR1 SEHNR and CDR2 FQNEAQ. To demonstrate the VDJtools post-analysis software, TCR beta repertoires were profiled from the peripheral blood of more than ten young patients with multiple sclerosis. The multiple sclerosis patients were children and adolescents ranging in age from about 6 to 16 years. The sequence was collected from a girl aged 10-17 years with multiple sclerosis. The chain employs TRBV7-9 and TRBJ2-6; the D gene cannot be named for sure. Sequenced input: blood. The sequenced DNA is TGTGCCAGCAGCTTCGGTCTTGCTGGGGCCAACGTCCTGACTTTC. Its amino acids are CASSFGLAGANVLTF.